A selection of T cell receptor beta chains follows, all from one sample in a study of T cell clonotyping in hematopoietic cell transplantation. Profiling relied on immunoSEQ multiplex PCR, and the TCRdb table lists in-frame clones only, not all of them. Of 28,000 or so clones in the sample, under 97% were seen once. What was sequenced was peripheral blood mononuclear cells. These receptor sequences come from a man aged 50 or older in good health. Some clones in this sample may be carry-over from other donors' samples. The conserved cysteine and the conserved F or W are not part of the CDR3 here. Clone size, where shown, is once, few, many, or a class for clones that have expanded.

V gene	J gene	clone size	CDR3 protein
TRBV9	TRBJ1-6	NA	ASSDRPVNSPLH
TRBV7-2	TRBJ2-5	NA	ASSPRPGARKETQY
TRBV19	TRBJ1-1	NA	ASSIGTQEAF
TRBV27	TRBJ2-7	NA	ARGAHEQY
TRBV2	TRBJ1-3	NA	ASSGDRTFSGNTIY
TRBV19	TRBJ1-2	NA	ASSTTQGDLYGYT
TRBV11-3	TRBJ2-2	NA	ASSFPNSPTGELF
TRBV19	TRBJ1-5	once	ASRTLDGVEKH
TRBV9	TRBJ1-3	once	ASSTSGSSGNTIY
TRBV7-2	TRBJ2-7	NA	ASSRFTYEQY
TRBV27	TRBJ2-5	NA	ASSTRQGGAETQY
TRBV25-1	TRBJ2-7	once	ASSQGRVYEQY
TRBV11-2	TRBJ2-3	NA	ASSFWGRGGTDTQY
TRBV6-5	TRBJ1-1	NA	ASSYIEGTEAF
TRBV11-3	TRBJ2-1	NA	ASSLDLGGSYNEQF
TRBV7-2	TRBJ2-7	NA	ASSPRSLGGDYEQY
TRBV29-1	TRBJ2-1	NA	SVEDLDRADNEQF
TRBV7-2	TRBJ1-1	NA	ASSLEKQGREAF
TRBV2	TRBJ2-5	NA	ASSWDLAGEETQY
TRBV6-1	TRBJ1-2	NA	ASSITGGPYGYT
TRBV7-9	TRBJ1-1	NA	ASEWTGFQASEAF
TRBV6-1	TRBJ1-1	once	ASSIQGMNTEAF
TRBV19	TRBJ1-2	NA	ASSGEGFPGGGYT
TRBV9	TRBJ2-5	NA	ASSEGPSGGPQETQY
TRBV7-8	TRBJ1-5	NA	ASSFGSNPGQGSFQPQH
TRBV28	TRBJ1-4	NA	ASSPAGPGDGKLF
TRBV14	TRBJ2-7	NA	ASSQGGAGTPYEQY
TRBV5-6	TRBJ1-2	NA	ASSPDGPTAGYT
TRBV7-9	TRBJ2-7	NA	ASSPGGQGDHEQY
TRBV5-8	TRBJ2-7	NA	ASGLPGTRSYEQY
TRBV6-6	TRBJ2-2	NA	AAGASGGVGELF
TRBV6-5	TRBJ1-2	NA	ASSYADYGYT
TRBV9	TRBJ1-2	NA	ASSDSGAGGYT
TRBV30	TRBJ1-3	NA	AWSYHSSGNTIY
TRBV15	TRBJ1-5	NA	ATSRDLGKGSQPQH
TRBV9	TRBJ2-1	NA	ASSVERSSYNEQF
TRBV6-1	TRBJ2-3	few	ASSETSGGADTQY
TRBV7-9	TRBJ1-1	NA	ASSTTPQLEAF
TRBV6-5	TRBJ1-2	NA	ASSYSPRGNYGYT
TRBV19	TRBJ1-5	NA	ASSMARTGRGDQPQH
TRBV5-1	TRBJ1-6	NA	ASSLVGRPSSYNSPLH
TRBV7-9	TRBJ2-3	NA	ASSLASMGSGGTDTQY
TRBV19	TRBJ1-4	NA	ASSPQGPNEKLF
TRBV19	TRBJ2-1	NA	ASSIVSGGSPNEQF
TRBV7-2	TRBJ2-7	NA	ASSLPGGLTYEQY
TRBV5-1	TRBJ1-2	NA	ASSLGTSESGGGYT
TRBV30	TRBJ2-7	NA	AWSAGTYEQY
TRBV7-2	TRBJ1-1	NA	ASSLGRGQNTEAF
TRBV5-4	TRBJ1-2	NA	ASSTGPQRYSYGYT
TRBV30	TRBJ2-7	NA	AWSVDRGQYEQY
TRBV11-2	TRBJ2-1	NA	ASSQRLGTEQF
TRBV29-1	TRBJ2-3	once	SLAQGVTDTQY
TRBV2	TRBJ2-2	NA	ASSESRGSLTGELF
TRBV19	TRBJ2-3	NA	ASSIEGTGGFQDTQY